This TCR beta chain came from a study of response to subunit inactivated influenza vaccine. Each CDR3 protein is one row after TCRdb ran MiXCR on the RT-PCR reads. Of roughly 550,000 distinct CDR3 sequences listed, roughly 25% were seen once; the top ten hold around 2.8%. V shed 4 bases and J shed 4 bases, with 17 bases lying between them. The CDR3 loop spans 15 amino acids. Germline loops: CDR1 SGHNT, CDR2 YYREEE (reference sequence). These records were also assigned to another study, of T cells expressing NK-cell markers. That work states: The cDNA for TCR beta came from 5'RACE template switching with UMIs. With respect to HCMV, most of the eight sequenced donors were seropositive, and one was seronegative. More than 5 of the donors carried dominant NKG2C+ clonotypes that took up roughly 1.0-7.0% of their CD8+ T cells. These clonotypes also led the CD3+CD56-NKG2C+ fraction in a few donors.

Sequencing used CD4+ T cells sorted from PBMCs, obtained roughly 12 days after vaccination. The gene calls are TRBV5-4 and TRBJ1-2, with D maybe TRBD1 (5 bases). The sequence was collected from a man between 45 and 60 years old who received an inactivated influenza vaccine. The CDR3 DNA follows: TGTGCCAGCAGCGGGGGAGCAGGGTTGAGCTATGGCTACACCTTC. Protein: CASSGGAGLSYGYTF.